This TCR beta chain was captured in a study of cytomegalovirus exposure and HLA in healthy donors. This clone was seen more than once but under ten times. The primer mix had 60 Vbeta and 13 Jbeta primers. The method was immunoSEQ multiplex PCR; TCRdb's version includes in-frame clones alone and lacks a portion of them. The sample gives 65,000 to 90,000 clones, 76% of which show up once; 3% to 3.5% is in the top ten. Trimming left V 4 bases short and J 4 bases short, with 13 bases between. Germline V lookup: CDR1 MNHNS, CDR2 SASEGT. This CDR3 contains 14 residues. Sequenced: PBMCs. This chain uses TRBV6-1 with TRBJ1-1; D ambiguous. The receptor was isolated from a man between 35 and 55 years old in good health and CMV-seronegative. CDR3 residues: CASSGSVEATEAFF. CDR3 nucleotides: TGTGCCAGCAGTGGCTCCGTGGAGGCCACTGAAGCTTTCTTT.